The clone carrying this T cell receptor (beta chain) showed up just a few times. No antigen is known for it. The CDR3 contains 13 residues. V shed 3 bases and J shed 4 bases, with 9 bases lying between them. CDR1 is KGHSH, CDR2 LQKENI, per germline. 5'RACE template switching added a universal primer site and UMIs to TCR cDNA. MiXCR was run by TCRdb on the 5' RACE reads, yielding one entry per CDR3 protein. Altogether around 590,000 distinct CDR3 sequences are present, around an eighth being singletons, with the ten largest covering more than 13%. This sample is drawn from a study of T cells after yellow fever vaccination. Study-wide background: Each low-cell-number fraction was prepared by means of SMART-Seq v4 Ultra Low Input. General study findings and limits: Just a small share of clonotypes turned up in the CD4 compartment as well as the CD8 compartment. Secondary responses were weaker yet peaked faster, day 5 versus 15.

The sequences come from PBMCs, collected on the day of the yellow fever booster vaccination. The sequence derives from a man in his thirties or forties who received the YFV17D yellow fever vaccine. The genes are TRBV18 and TRBJ1-2; D is undetermined. The CDR3 bases are TGTGCCAGCTCACCCCCGGGGTTCTATGGCTACACCTTC. Its translation: CASSPPGFYGYTF.